This is a list of T cell receptor beta chains from one sample in a study of regulatory T cells in long-lasting Graves disease. TCRdb re-called the multiplex PCR reads through MiXCR, storing one row per CDR3 protein. The sample gives about 430,000 distinct CDR3 sequences, around a fifth of which show up once; 13% to 15% is in the top ten. The sequences come from peripheral blood mononuclear cells (PBMCs), collected when the disease was refractory, from a patient treated with antithyroid drugs. These receptors originate from a female donor with Graves disease. Each CDR3 is given with its conserved first and last residue. The D gene is left open where the match is weak.

v_call,d_call,cdr3_aa
TRBV12-3/TRBV12-4,NA,CASSSTPQAVYEQYF
TRBV30,TRBD2,CAWSKGRVGGETQYF
TRBV27,NA,CASSLRGSIYEQYF
TRBV20-1,TRBD1,CSAREFGQGDGETQYF
TRBV12-3/TRBV12-4,TRBD1,CASSLRDRAPYEQYF
TRBV6-1,NA,CASSDPSEQYF
TRBV3-1,TRBD2,CASSQDPSGSHEQYF
TRBV4-1,NA,CASSQPGSNTGELFF
TRBV10-3,NA,CAISDNGDTRGDLYEQYF
TRBV6-7,NA,CASTWDGRNTIYF
TRBV13,NA,CASSLLQGTGELFF
TRBV5-1,NA,CASSRDGQTQETQYF
TRBV7-9,NA,CASSLVLRGHGTEAFF
TRBV16,NA,CASSPNHGVMNTGELFF
TRBV20-1,TRBD1,CSAGRDRGAKNIQYF
TRBV9,TRBD1,CASSAQGAGGETQYF
TRBV11-1,NA,CAPPQEGQFF
TRBV9,NA,CASSVGGNYSTDTQYF
TRBV6-1,TRBD2,CASSASGMETQYF
TRBV27,TRBD1,CASSLSLIALGQGNYEQYF
TRBV28,NA,CASSPTGSNSYNEQFF
TRBV18,TRBD1,CASSRAQGVENIQYF
TRBV28,NA,CASSPRWGGPGSGNEKLFF
TRBV28,TRBD1,CASSSTGGRSPLHF
TRBV2,NA,CATSTHHEQFF